This T cell receptor (beta chain) was captured in a study of PD-1 blockade in classical Hodgkin lymphoma. Relapse after autologous stem cell transplantation occurred in every patient, and brentuximab vedotin exposure varied. TCRdb keeps only in-frame clones here, not all; method: immunoSEQ multiplex PCR. The sample includes approximately 84,000 clones, around 90% seen only once; the top ten take roughly a fifth. V was pared by 3 bases and J by 0 bases, with 15 bases between. Germline CDR1 LGHNA, CDR2 YSLEER. The CDR3 covers 17 residues. The material was peripheral blood mononuclear cells (PBMCs), obtained at baseline. V usage is TRBV4-3 and J usage is TRBJ2-1, with unresolved D. The receptor was isolated from a human donor with classical Hodgkin lymphoma. The CDR3 region has the DNA TGCGCCAGCAGCCACCTCGGGCCCACTGGCTCCTACAATGAGCAGTTCTTC. Its translation is CASSHLGPTGSYNEQFF.